Following are 8 T cell receptor beta chains from one sample sequenced in a study of breast tumors, draining lymph nodes, adjacent tissues. A single record per CDR3 protein comes from TCRdb applying MiXCR to the multiplex PCR reads. Here the sample spans about 230,000 distinct CDR3 sequences, approximately 29% being singletons. Breast cancer patients provided tissue from their axillary draining lymph nodes. Sequenced input: axillary lymph node tissue. The receptors here all came from a female donor with breast cancer. Some clones in this sample may be carry-over from other donors' samples.

This clonotype appeared a few times. The V gene is TRBV28, the J gene TRBJ2-3, with D uncertain. Trimming pared 8 bases from V and 5 bases from J, leaving 11 bases between. Germline V gene lookup returns CDR1 MDHEN and CDR2 SYDVKM. CDR3 length: 12 amino acids. CDR3 amino acids: CASQPGVDTQYF. The CDR3 DNA follows: TGTGCCAGCCAGCCGGGCGTAGATACGCAGTATTTT.

Note on this clonotype: A much larger clone differs by one base, so this may be a read error. The chain is built from TRBV5-5 and TRBJ2-5; D possibly matches TRBD1 or TRBD2 (5 bases each). The CDR3 length is 13 residues. V was trimmed by 4 bases and J by 4 bases, leaving 11 bases between them. CDR1 and CDR2 (germline): SGHKS, YYEKEE (reference sequence). The CDR3 DNA sequence: TGTGCCAGCAGCAGGGACCCCCCAGAGACCCAGTACTTC. Its protein product is CASSRDPPETQYF.

This clonotype was counted ten times or more. The rearrangement uses TRBV19 and TRBJ2-1; D gene uncertain. CDR3 length: 14 amino acids. V lost 7 bases, J lost 0 bases, and 10 bases lay in between. Germline lookup yields CDR1 LNHDA and CDR2 SQIVND (reference sequence). The CDR3 loop is CASNDPSSYNEQFF. The CDR3 DNA reads as TGTGCCAGTAATGACCCGAGCTCCTACAATGAGCAGTTCTTC.

This clonotype came up many times. The chain recombines TRBV5-1 with TRBJ2-1, with D perhaps being TRBD1 or TRBD2 (6 bases each). This CDR3 has 19 residues. Germline V gene sequence: CDR1 SGHRS, CDR2 YFSETQ. Deletions cut 1 base from V and 0 bases from J, with 20 bases between. The CDR3 coding sequence is TGCGCCAGCAGCTTGAAGGGGGTTGGGGGGCGCATCTCCTACAATGAGCAGTTCTTC. Protein sequence: CASSLKGVGGRISYNEQFF.

This clonotype was seen many times. The junction departs from the called germline gene at one end, perhaps through a read error. The chain combines TRBV7-9 with TRBJ1-2; no definite D call. Germline CDR1 and CDR2: SEHNR and FQNEAQ (reference sequence). This CDR3 spans 15 amino acids. The DNA for the CDR3 is TGTGCCAGCAGCTTAGACGGGAATCTGAACTATGGCTACCCCTTC. This encodes CASSLDGNLNYGYPF.

A single count supports this clonotype. The rearrangement links TRBV7-9 to TRBJ1-3; tentatively, D is TRBD1 (6 bases). Trimming shortened V by 6 bases and J by 7 bases, and 16 bases separated the two germline ends. The CDR3 loop spans 14 amino acids. Per germline, CDR1 SEHNR and CDR2 FQNEAQ (reference sequence). Written as DNA, the CDR3 is TGTGCCAGCAGTTACTCACAGGGACGGAACACCATATATTTT. Amino acids: CASSYSQGRNTIYF.

The gene calls are TRBV20-1 and TRBJ1-6, with TRBD1 as a possible D gene (6 bases). This CDR3 has 17 amino acids. Trimming took off 6 bases at V and 7 bases at J, with 25 bases between the two ends. CDR1 and CDR2 from the germline V gene are DFQATT and SNEGSKA (reference sequence). This CDR3 is CSATTSGFRDINSPLHF. CDR3 bases: TGCAGTGCCACTACTAGCGGCTTTAGGGACATCAATTCACCCCTCCACTTT.

This clonotype was detected only a few times. The chain recombines TRBV28 with TRBJ1-5; possible D gene TRBD1, 5 bases. CDR3 size: 13 residues. V dropped 10 bases and J dropped 11 bases, with 21 bases sitting between them. The germline CDR1 and CDR2 sequences are MDHEN and SYDVKM. The CDR3, as DNA: TGTGCCACCGCGGGGCAGGGTTTTGGGTCCCAGCATTTT. This translates into CATAGQGFGSQHF.